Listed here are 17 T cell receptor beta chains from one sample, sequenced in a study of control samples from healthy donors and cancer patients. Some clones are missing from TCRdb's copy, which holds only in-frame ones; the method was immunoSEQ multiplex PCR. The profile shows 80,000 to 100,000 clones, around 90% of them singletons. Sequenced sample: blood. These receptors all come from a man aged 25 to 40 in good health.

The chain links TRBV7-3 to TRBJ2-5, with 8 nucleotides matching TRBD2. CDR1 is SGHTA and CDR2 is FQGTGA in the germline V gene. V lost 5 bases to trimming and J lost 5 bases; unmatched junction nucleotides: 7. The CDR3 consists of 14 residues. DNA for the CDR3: TGTGCCAGCAGCCTCAGCGGGAGTAGGGAGACCCAGTACTTC. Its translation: CASSLSGSRETQYF.

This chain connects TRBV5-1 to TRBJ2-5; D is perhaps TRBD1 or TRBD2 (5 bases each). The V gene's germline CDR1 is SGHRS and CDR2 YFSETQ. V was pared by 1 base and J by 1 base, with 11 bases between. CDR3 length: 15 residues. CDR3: CASSLWGISQETQYF. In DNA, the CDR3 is TGCGCCAGCAGCTTGTGGGGGATTAGCCAAGAGACCCAGTACTTC.

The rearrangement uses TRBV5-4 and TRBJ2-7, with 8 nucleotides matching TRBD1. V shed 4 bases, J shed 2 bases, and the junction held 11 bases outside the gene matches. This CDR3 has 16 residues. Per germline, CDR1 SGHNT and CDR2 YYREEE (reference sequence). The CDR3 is CASSPQSGTGTYEQYF. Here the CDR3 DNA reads TGTGCCAGCAGCCCCCAATCAGGGACAGGCACCTACGAGCAGTACTTC.

The CDR3 DNA follows: TGTGCCAGCAGTTTAAGCCTAACACGTGAGCAGTTCTTC. It codes for CASSLSLTREQFF. The chain joins TRBV12-3 or TRBV12-4 to TRBJ2-1; D ambiguous. V was pared by 2 bases and J by 9 bases, with 11 bases between. The CDR3 is 13 amino acids.

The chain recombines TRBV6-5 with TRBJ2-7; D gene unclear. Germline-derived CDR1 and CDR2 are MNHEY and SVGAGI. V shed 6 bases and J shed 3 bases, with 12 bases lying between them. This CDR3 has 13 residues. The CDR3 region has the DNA TGTGCCAGCAGGGTGACGGGTGACTACGAGCAGTACTTC. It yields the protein CASRVTGDYEQYF.

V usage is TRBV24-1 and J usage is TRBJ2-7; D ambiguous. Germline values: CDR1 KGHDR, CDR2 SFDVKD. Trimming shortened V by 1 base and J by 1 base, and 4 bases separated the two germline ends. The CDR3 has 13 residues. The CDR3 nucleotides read TGTGCCACCAGTGATTTAAGGTCCTACGAGCAGTACTTC. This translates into CATSDLRSYEQYF.

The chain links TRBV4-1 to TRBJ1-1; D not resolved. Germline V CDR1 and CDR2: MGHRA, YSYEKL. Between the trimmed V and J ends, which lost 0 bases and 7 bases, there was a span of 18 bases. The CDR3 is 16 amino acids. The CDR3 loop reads CASSQDFPGTFREAFF. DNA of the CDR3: TGCGCCAGCAGCCAAGATTTTCCAGGAACGTTTCGTGAAGCTTTCTTT.

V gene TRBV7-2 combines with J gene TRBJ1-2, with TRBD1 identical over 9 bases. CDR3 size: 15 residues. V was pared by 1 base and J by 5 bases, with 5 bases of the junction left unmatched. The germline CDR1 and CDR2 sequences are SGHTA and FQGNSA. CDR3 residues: CASSLGDRDSYGYTF. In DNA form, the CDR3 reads TGTGCCAGCAGCTTAGGGGACAGGGATTCATATGGCTACACCTTC. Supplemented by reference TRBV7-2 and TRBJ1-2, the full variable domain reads GAGVSQSPSNKVTEKGKDVELRCDPISGHTALYWYRQSLGQGLEFLIYFQGNSAPDKSGLPSDRFSAERTGGSVSTLTIQRTQQEDSAVYLCASSLGDRDSYGYTFGSGTRLTVV.

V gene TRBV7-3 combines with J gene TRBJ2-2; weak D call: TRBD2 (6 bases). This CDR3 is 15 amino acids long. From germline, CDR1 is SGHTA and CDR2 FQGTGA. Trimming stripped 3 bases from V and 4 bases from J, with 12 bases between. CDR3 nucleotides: TGTGCCAGCAGCTTTGGAGGGGCGGGCACCGGGGAGCTGTTTTTT. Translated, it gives CASSFGGAGTGELFF.

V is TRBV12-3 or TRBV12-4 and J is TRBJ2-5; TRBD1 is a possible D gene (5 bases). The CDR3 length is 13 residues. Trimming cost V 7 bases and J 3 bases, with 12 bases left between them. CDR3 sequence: CASTKTEKETQYF. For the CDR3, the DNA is TGTGCCAGCACCAAGACAGAGAAAGAGACCCAGTACTTC.

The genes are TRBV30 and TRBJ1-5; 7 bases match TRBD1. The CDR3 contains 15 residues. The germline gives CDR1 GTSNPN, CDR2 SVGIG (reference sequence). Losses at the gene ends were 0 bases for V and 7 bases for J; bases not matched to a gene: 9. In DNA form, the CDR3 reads TGTGCCTGGAGTGTACAGGGAAGCAGGGGGCAGCCCCAGCATTTT. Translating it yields CAWSVQGSRGQPQHF.

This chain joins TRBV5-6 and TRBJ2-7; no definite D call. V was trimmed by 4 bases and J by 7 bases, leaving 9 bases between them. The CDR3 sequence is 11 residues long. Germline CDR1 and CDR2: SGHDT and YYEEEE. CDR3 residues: CASSTSLEQYF. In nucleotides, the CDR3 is TGTGCCAGCAGCACCTCCCTAGAGCAGTACTTC.

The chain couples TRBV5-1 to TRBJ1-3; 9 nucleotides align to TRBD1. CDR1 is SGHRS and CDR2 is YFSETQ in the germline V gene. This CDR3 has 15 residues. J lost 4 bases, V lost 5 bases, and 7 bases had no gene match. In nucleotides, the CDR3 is TGCGCCAGCAGACCTGGGACAGGGTCCGGAAACACCATATATTTT. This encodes CASRPGTGSGNTIYF.

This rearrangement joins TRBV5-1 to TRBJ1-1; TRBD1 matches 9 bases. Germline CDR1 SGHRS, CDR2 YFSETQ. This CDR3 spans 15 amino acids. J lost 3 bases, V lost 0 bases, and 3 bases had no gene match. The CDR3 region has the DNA TGCGCCAGCAGCTTGGGGACAGGGGTGGACACTGAAGCTTTCTTT. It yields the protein CASSLGTGVDTEAFF.

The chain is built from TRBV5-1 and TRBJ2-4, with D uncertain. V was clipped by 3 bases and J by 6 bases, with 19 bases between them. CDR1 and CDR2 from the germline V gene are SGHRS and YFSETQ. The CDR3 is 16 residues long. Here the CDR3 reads CASSSTTSPVGNIQYF. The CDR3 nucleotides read TGCGCCAGCAGCTCCACTACGTCACCGGTGGGAAACATTCAGTACTTC. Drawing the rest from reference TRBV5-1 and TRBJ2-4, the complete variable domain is KAGVTQTPRYLIKTRGQQVTLSCSPISGHRSVSWYQQTPGQGLQFLFEYFSETQRNKGNFPGRFSGRQFSNSRSEMNVSTLELGDSALYLCASSSTTSPVGNIQYFGAGTRLSVL.

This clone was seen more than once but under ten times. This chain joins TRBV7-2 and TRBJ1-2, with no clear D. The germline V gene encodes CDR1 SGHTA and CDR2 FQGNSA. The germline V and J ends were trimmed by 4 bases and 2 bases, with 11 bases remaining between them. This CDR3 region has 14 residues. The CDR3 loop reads CASSSPPNNYGYTF. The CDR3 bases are TGTGCCAGCAGCTCCCCCCCCAACAACTATGGCTACACCTTC.

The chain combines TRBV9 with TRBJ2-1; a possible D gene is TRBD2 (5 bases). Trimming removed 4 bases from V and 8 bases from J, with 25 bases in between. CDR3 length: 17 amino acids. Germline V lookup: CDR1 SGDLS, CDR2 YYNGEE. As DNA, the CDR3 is TGTGCCAGCAGCCCAAATCGACCAAACCGGGGTGGGCATGAGCAGTTCTTC. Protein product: CASSPNRPNRGGHEQFF.